A single T cell receptor (beta chain) is shown here with its context. The antigen this receptor binds is unknown. Base qualities are not at hand, and no much larger clone is one base apart. Sequences MNHNY (CDR1) and SVGAGI (CDR2) are obtained from the germline V gene (reference sequence). The CDR3 numbers 14 residues from cysteine through phenylalanine. Only CDR3 DNA remains: 42 bases, in frame from the first base. V is pared back by 6 bases and J by 5 bases, with 16 bases lying between the germline termini. This sample was included in a study of T cell responses to AZD1222 COVID-19 vaccine (dated by TCRdb to 2020 to 2023). Turning to the overall study: A total of over 230 trial participants underwent TCR sequencing, of whom about 200 had received two doses of AZD1222 and 26 had received two doses of the MenACWY control vaccine. Trial participants were enrolled into age subgroups of 18-55, 56-69 and 70-plus years, which contained about 150, 27 and 61 TCR-sequenced participants, respectively.

The time point tag for this specimen amounts to: about 28 days (+/-7) after the second vaccine dose. Because spike-specific TCR depth and breadth did not differ between the two schedules, AZD1222 recipients who got a second dose at roughly 4 weeks were pooled with those who got a second dose at roughly 12 weeks. The vaccinee samples were drawn from two UK trials, COV001 and COV002, one of which was a single-blind randomized controlled phase 2/3 trial testing AZD1222 (ChAdOx1 nCoV-19) in healthy adults. For TCRbeta chain sequencing, PBMC samples were collected from trial participants at day 0 and at day 28 after the second dose. Summary of the overall study and its limitations: CD4 TCRs associated with the vaccine covered the entire spike protein, and the dominant responses were in regions 160-218 and 743-854. Participants were mostly white British, with more females than males. The authors suggested clonal diversity may have been underestimated. Because no day 14 peak-response samples were available, the repertoires could be characterized only after the peak T cell response. After two AZD1222 doses, both the breadth and the depth of spike-specific TCRs were significantly higher than at day 0 and than in MenACWY recipients. Epitopes outside the regions mutated in the B.1.351 and B.1.1.7 variants were reportedly recognized by nearly half of the unique spike-specific TCRs. In the small 56-69-year group, the increase in depth fell short of significance, most likely because of low power. Conclusions about previously exposed vaccinees are limited, since just a handful of AZD1222 recipients were seropositive for SARS-CoV-2 at baseline.

The CDR3 regions of human TCRbeta chains were analyzed by immunosequencing. The source study handled its data this way. Repertoire TCRs were matched against a reference library of SARS-CoV-2-specific TCRs generated with the MIRA antigen-specificity platform. Breadth meant the fraction of unique TCRs that were SARS-CoV-2-associated, whereas depth meant the fraction of total T cells that were SARS-CoV-2-associated. Using the MIRA data, every spike-specific TCR was mapped to the spike region that the TCR reacted to and assigned to either a CD4 or a CD8 class. Log10-transformed breadth and depth values were compared by one-way ANOVA with Sidak's multiple comparisons tests. TCRdb mirrors the immuneACCESS table, restricted to in-frame sequences. Some clones are absent from its copies; in checked studies, under half trace to an unresolved V gene, and the reason for the others is unknown. That table supplies the V and J calls and clone size; D and trimming were determined from the DNA. The sample table holds roughly 80,000 clones, of which roughly 85% were seen once. In total, the top ten clones hold 11% of the sample.

This TCR came from an adult who received the AZD1222 COVID-19 vaccine. Sequencing was performed on peripheral blood, taken 28 days after the second AZD1222 dose. Recombination linked TRBV6-6 to TRBJ1-2; the D gene is perhaps TRBD1, from 5 matching bases. This receptor carries the CDR3 CASSPLGTSYGYTF. The sequenced DNA is TGTGCCAGCAGCCCCCTCGGGACCTCATATGGCTACACCTTC.